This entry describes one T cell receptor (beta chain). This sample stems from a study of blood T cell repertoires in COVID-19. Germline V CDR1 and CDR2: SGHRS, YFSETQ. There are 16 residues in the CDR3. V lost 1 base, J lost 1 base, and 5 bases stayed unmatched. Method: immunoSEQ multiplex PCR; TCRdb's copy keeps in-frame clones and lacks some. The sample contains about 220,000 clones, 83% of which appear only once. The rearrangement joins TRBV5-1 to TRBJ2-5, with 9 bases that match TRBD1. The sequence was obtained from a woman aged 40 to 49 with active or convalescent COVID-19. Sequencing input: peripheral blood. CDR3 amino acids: CASSLTLQGAQETQYF. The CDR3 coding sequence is TGCGCCAGCAGCTTGACGTTACAGGGGGCCCAAGAGACCCAGTACTTC.